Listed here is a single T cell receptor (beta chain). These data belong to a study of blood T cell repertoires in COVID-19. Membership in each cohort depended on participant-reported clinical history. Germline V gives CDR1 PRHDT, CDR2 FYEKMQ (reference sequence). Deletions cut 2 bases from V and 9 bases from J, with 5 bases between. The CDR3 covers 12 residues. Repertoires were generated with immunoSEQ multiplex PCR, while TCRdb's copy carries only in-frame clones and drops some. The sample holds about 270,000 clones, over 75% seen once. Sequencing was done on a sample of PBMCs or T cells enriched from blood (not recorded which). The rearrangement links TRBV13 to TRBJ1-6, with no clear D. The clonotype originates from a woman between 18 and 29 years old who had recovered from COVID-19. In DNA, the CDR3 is TGTGCCAGCAGCTTAACCGGTTCACCCCTCCACTTT. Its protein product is CASSLTGSPLHF.